This section outlines one T cell receptor beta chain sequence together with its context. Its antigen is unidentified. Germline V gene lookup returns CDR1 SEHNR and CDR2 FQNEAQ (reference sequence). The ends were cut back, 5 bases at V and 1 base at J, with 8 bases in the middle. This CDR3 spans 13 amino acids. The protocol was immunoSEQ multiplex PCR, while the TCRdb copy is restricted to in-frame clones and leaves out a portion. The sample includes more than 55,000 clones, approximately 89% of them seen just once. Healthy donors had no documented immune events, such as infections, while sampled. The data originate from a study of identifying expanded T cells in peripheral blood. General study points: Variance in clone template counts between approximately 2-week samples significantly increased with total template count across all healthy donors.

The TCR originated in a person aged 18 to 75 in good health. Source material: blood. The chain links TRBV7-9 to TRBJ1-1; D might be TRBD1 (6 bases). CDR3 protein: CASSLQGNTEAFF. The CDR3 nucleotides are TGTGCCAGCAGCCTACAGGGGAACACTGAAGCTTTCTTT.